The 6 T cell receptor beta chains presented below share a single source sample, sequenced in a study of T cells in narcolepsy. Produced via immunoSEQ multiplex PCR; TCRdb's table is partial and in-frame only. Of fewer than 40,000 clones in the sample, around 83% were seen once. Sequencing was performed on memory (CD45RA-) CD4+ T cells from blood. These receptors were collected from a human donor in good health.

The V call is TRBV2, the J call TRBJ1-1; D is unclear. The germline V gene has CDR1 SNHLY and CDR2 FYNNEI. V was trimmed by 5 bases and J by 3 bases, leaving 7 bases between them. CDR3 length: 12 amino acids. The CDR3 is CASSWGDTEAFF. CDR3 in DNA: TGTGCCAGCAGTTGGGGTGACACTGAAGCTTTCTTT.

This chain uses TRBV1 with TRBJ2-1; no DNA check was done on the table's D call, TRBD1. TRBV1 is a recognized pseudogene. This CDR3 region has 16 residues. CDR3 DNA sequence: TGCACCAGCAGCCAAGAAGACAGCGTGCAGGTAGATGAGCAGTTCTTC. Encoded protein: CTSSQEDSVQVDEQFF.

The rearrangement links TRBV4-1 to TRBJ2-3, with 10 bases fitting TRBD2. Germline V lookup: CDR1 MGHRA, CDR2 YSYEKL. This CDR3 contains 17 residues. V lost 7 bases and J lost 4; bases outside the gene matches: 14. The CDR3 protein is CASTPRELAGHADTQYF. In DNA, the CDR3 is TGCGCCAGCACCCCGAGAGAACTAGCGGGGCATGCAGATACGCAGTATTTT.

The rearrangement uses TRBV19 and TRBJ2-7; 7 nucleotides match TRBD1. V shed 5 bases and J 1 base; nucleotides not matched to a gene: 5. The CDR3 contains 14 residues. The germline V gene encodes CDR1 LNHDA and CDR2 SQIVND (reference sequence). The CDR3 loop reads CASSPGQVSYEQYF. The CDR3 region has the DNA TGTGCCAGTAGTCCCGGACAGGTTTCCTACGAGCAGTACTTC.

The rearrangement joins TRBV7-2 to TRBJ1-2; perhaps TRBD1 as D (5 bases). Per germline, CDR1 SGHTA and CDR2 FQGNSA. V was cut by 5 bases and J by 14 bases, with 18 bases left in between. The CDR3 has 12 amino acids. The CDR3 DNA is TGTGCCAGCAGCCGCGACGGGACGGCGAAGACCTTC. Translated, it gives CASSRDGTAKTF.

The rearrangement joins TRBV7-8 to TRBJ2-1; 7 nucleotides match TRBD1. V gave up 4 bases and J gave up 4 bases; unmatched junction bases: 7. The CDR3 extends over 15 amino acids. Germline V lookup: CDR1 SGHVS, CDR2 FQNEAQ. CDR3 loop: CASSSTGEKYNEQFF. The CDR3 nucleotides are TGTGCCAGCAGCTCTACAGGGGAGAAGTACAATGAGCAGTTCTTC.